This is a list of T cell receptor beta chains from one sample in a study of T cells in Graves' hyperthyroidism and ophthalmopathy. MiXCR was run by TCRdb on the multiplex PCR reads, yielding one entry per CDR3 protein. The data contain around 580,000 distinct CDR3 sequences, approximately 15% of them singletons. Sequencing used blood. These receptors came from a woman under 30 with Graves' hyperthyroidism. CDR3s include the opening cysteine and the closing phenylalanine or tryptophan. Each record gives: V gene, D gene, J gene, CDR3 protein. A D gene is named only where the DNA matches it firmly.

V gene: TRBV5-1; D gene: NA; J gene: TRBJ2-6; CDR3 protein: CASSLARETGANVLTF
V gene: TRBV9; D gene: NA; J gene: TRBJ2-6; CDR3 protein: CASSPLERGNVLTF
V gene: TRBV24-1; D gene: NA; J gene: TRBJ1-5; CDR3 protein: CATSDTGTLNQPQHF
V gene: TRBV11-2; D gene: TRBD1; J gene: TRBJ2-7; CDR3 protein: CASSLEGTGGYEQYF
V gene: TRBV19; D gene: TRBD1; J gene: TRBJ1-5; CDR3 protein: CASSLDRAFSNQPQHF
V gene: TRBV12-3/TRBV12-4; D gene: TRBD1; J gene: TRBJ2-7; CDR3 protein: CASSFLPGGKVYEQYF
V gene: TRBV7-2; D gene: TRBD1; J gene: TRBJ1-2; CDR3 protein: CASSLDRIGGYTF
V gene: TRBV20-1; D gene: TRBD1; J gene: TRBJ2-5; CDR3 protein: CSARAGGMETQYF
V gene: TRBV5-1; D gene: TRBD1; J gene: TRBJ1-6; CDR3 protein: CASSPGQVNSPLHF
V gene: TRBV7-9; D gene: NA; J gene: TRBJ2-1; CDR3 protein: CASAVGRASYNEQFF
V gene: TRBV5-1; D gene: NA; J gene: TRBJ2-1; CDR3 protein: CASGRDATSYNEQFF
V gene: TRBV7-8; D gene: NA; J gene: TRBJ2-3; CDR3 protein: CASSWKEGGTTDTQYF
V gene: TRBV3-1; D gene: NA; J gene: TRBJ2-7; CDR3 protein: CASSQETAAYEQYF
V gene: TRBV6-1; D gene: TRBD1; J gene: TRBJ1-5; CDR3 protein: CASSRTGMNQPQHF
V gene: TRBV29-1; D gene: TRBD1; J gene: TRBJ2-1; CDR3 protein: CSVEVLRTGPVGEQFF
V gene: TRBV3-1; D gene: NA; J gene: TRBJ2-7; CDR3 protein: CASSDLSSYEQYF
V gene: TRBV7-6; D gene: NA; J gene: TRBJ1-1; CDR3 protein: CASSFSGQGNTEAFF
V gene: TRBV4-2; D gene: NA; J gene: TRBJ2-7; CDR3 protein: CASSQAEGLDGREQYF
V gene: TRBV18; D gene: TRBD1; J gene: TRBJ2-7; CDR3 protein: CASSETGQLIYEQYF
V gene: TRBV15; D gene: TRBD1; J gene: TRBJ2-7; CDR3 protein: CATSRATVKPTGSSYEQYF
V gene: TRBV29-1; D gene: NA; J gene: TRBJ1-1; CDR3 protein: CSVEDWRVTEAFF
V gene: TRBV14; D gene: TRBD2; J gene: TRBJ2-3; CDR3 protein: CASSQVRIAGVGTDTQYF
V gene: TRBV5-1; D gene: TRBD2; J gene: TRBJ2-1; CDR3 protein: CASSPWGRGDYNEQFF
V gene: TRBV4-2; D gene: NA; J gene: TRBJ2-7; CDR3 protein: CASSRELATGEQYF
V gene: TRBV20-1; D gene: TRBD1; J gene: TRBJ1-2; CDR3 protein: CRAGTGVGYTF
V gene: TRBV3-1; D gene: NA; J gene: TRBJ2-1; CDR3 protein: CASSQVGPRDLYEQFF
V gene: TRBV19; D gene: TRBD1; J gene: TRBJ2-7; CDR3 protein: CASSTDPNRGAEQYF
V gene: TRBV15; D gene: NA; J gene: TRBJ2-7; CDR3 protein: CATSRDMGSYEQYF
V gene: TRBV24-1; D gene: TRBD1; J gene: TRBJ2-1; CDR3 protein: CATSDRDSSYNEQFF
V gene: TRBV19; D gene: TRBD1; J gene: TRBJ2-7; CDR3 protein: CASSMPGQGAYEQYF
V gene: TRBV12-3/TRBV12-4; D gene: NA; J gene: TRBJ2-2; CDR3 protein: CASTPMNTGELFF
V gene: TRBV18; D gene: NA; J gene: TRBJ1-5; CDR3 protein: CASSPEFFNQPQHF